This T cell receptor beta chain was recorded in a study of T cells after yellow fever vaccination. General study points: Primary-vaccination clones mostly resurfaced post-booster (96% CD4, approximately 89% CD8). It was a small share of clonotypes that appeared in both CD4 and CD8 compartments. Sorted repertoires could include abundant contaminating clonotypes from bulk cells.

This CDR3 is 14 amino acids long. V dropped 0 bases and J dropped 8 bases, with 10 bases sitting between them. Germline lookup yields CDR1 MGHDK and CDR2 SYGVNS. TCR cDNA was made by 5'RACE template switching, adding a universal primer site and UMIs. TCRdb independently ran MiXCR on the 5' RACE reads; one entry per CDR3 protein. The table lists some 300,000 distinct CDR3 sequences, approximately 3.9% of them singletons, with about 20% in the top ten. This clonotype was counted only a few times. Antigen specificity is unknown. This clonotype was obtained from a man between 18 and 29 years old who received the YFV17D yellow fever vaccine. The chain joins TRBV25-1 to TRBJ1-4; D is perhaps TRBD1 (5 bases). The sample was PBMCs, taken on the day of the yellow fever booster vaccination. The CDR3 region is CASSEYRVEEKLFF. CDR3 nucleotide sequence: TGTGCCAGCAGTGAATACAGGGTAGAAGAAAAACTGTTTTTT.